This T cell receptor (beta chain) was captured in a study of T-cell reconstitution after alpha-beta-depleted transplantation in children. The germline gives CDR1 SGHTA, CDR2 FQGTGA. The germline V and J ends were trimmed by 5 bases and 7 bases, with 15 bases remaining between them. The CDR3 sequence is 14 residues long. The TCRbeta library was prepared with unique molecular identifiers. Each CDR3 protein is one row after TCRdb ran MiXCR on the PCR reads. Altogether hundreds of thousands of distinct CDR3 sequences are present, roughly a tenth being singletons, with the ten largest covering about 4.3%. This clonotype occurred many times.

The sequencing here drew on PBMCs from the stem cell graft donor, taken from the stem cell graft. The source of this sequence is a human donor who donated a stem cell graft to a child with acute myeloid leukemia. The V call is TRBV7-3, the J call TRBJ2-1, with D perhaps assigned TRBD1 or TRBD2 (5 bases each). Here the CDR3 reads CASSTTGGHNEQFF. The CDR3 DNA is TGTGCCAGCAGCACCACAGGAGGCCATAATGAGCAGTTCTTC.